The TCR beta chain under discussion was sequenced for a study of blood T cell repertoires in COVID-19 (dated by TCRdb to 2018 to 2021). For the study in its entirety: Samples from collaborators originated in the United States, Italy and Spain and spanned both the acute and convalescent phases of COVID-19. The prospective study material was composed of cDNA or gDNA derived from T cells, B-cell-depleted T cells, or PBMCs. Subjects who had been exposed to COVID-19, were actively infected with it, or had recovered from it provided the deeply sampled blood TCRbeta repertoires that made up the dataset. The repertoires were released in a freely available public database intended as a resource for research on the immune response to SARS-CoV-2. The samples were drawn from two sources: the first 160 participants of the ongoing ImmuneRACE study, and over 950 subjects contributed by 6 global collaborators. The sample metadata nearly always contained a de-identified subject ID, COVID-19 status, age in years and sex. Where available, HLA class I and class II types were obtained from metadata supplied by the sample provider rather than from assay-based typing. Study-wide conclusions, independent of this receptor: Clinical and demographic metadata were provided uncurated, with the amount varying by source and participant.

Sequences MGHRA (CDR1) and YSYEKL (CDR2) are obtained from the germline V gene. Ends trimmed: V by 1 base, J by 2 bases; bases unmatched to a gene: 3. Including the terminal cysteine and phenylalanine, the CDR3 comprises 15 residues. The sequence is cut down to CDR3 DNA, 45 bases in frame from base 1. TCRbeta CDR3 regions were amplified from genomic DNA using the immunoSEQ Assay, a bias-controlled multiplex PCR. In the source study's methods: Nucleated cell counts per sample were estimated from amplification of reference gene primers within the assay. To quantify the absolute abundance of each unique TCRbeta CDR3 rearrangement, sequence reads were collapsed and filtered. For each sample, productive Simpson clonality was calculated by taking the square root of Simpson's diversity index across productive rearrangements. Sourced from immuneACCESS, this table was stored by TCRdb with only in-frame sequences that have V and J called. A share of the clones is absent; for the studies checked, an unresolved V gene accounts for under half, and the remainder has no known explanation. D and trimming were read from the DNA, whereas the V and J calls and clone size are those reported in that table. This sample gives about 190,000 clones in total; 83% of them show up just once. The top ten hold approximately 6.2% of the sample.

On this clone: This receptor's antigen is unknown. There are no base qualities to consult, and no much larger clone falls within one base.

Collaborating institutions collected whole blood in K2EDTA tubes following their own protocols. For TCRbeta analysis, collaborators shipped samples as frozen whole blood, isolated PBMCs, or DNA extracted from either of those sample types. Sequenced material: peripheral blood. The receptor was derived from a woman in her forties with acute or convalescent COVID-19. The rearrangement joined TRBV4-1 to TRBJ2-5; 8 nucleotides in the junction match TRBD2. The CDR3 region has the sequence CASSQVAGRQETQYF. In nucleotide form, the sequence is TGCGCCAGCAGCCAAGTAGCGGGGAGACAAGAGACCCAGTACTTC.